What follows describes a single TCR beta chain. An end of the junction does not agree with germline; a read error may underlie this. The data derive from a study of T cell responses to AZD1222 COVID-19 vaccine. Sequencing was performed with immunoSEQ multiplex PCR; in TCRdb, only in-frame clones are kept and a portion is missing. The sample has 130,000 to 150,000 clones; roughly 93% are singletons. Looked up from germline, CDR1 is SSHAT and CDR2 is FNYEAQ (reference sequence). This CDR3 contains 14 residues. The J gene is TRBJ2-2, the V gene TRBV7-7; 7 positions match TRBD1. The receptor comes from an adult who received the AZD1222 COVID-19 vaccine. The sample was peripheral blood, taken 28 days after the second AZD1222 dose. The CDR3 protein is CASKKGADTGELFF. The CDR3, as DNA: TGTGCTAGCAAGAAGGGGGCGGACACCGGGGAGCTGTTTTTT.